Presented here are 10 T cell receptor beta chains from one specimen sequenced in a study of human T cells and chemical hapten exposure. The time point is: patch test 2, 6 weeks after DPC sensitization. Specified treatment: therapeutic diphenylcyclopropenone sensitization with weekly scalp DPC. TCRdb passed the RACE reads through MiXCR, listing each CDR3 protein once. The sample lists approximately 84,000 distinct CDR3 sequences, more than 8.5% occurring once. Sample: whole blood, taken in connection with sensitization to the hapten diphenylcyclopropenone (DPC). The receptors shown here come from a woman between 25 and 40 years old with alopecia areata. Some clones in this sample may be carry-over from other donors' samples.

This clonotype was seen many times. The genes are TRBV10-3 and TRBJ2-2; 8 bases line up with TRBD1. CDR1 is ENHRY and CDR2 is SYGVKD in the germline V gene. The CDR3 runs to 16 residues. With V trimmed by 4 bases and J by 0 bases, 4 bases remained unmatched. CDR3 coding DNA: TGTGCCATCAGTGGGGGACAGGCCGCGAACACCGGGGAGCTGTTTTTT. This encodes CAISGGQAANTGELFF.

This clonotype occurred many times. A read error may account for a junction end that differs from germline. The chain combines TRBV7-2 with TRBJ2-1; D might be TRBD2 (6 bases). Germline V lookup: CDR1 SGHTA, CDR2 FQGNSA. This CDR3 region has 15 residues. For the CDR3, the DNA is TGTGCCAGCAGTTTAGAGGCTAGCGTTAACAATGAGCAGTTCTTC. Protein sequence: CASSLEASVNNEQFF.

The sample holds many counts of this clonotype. CDR3 sequence: CASSPNRDSYEQYF. The CDR3 region has the DNA TGTGCCAGCTCCCCCAACCGGGACAGCTACGAGCAGTACTTC. The V call is TRBV18, the J call TRBJ2-7; 7 positions agree with TRBD1. Germline loops: CDR1 KGHSH, CDR2 LQKENI. The CDR3 covers 14 residues. Trimming at V came to 6 bases and at J to 3 bases, leaving 8 bases not matched to a gene.

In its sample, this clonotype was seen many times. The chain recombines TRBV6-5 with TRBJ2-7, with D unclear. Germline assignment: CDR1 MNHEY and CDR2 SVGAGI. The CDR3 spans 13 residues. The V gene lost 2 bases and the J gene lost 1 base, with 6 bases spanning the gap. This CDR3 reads CASSYGESYEQYF. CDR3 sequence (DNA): TGTGCCAGCAGTTACGGGGAATCCTACGAGCAGTACTTC.

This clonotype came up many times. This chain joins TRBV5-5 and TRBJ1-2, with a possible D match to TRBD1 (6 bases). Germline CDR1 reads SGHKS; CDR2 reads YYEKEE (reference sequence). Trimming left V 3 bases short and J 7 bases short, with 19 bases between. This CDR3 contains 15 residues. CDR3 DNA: TGTGCCAGCAGCTCCACAGGGTCAGCTAGGTTTGGCTACACCTTC. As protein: CASSSTGSARFGYTF.

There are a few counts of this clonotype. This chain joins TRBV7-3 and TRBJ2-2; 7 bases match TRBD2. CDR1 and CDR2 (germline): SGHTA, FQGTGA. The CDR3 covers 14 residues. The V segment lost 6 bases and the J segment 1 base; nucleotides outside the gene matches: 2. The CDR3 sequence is CASSPSGNTGELFF. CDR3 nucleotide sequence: TGTGCCAGCAGTCCTAGCGGGAACACCGGGGAGCTGTTTTTT.

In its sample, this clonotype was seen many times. The CDR3 is CASSPDGVRETQYF. In DNA form, the CDR3 reads TGTGCCAGCAGCCCGGACGGAGTCAGAGAGACCCAGTACTTC. V gene TRBV7-6 combines with J gene TRBJ2-5, with no clear D. With 5 bases removed from V and 4 bases from J, the gap between germline ends came to 14 bases. This CDR3 region has 14 residues. Germline values: CDR1 SGHVS, CDR2 FNYEAQ.

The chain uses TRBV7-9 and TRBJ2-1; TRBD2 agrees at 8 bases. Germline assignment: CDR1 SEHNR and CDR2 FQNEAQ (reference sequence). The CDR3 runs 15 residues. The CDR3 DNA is TGTGCTAAAGGAGCGGGAGTACTCCTGCCCTATGAGCAGTTCTTC. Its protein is CAKGAGVLLPYEQFF.

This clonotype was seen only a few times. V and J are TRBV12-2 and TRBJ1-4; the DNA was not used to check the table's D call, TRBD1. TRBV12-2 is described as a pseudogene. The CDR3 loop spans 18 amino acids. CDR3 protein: CASRPRNGPGQGGEKLFF. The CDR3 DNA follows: TGTGCAAGTCGCCCCAGAAACGGGCCGGGACAGGGGGGTGAAAAACTGTTTTTT.

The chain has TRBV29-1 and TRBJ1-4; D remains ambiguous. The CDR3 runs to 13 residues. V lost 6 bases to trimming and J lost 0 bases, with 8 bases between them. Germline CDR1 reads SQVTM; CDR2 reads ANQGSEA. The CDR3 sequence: CSVLVATNEKLFF. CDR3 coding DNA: TGCAGCGTCCTAGTTGCAACTAATGAAAAACTGTTTTTT.